This TCR beta chain stems from a study of cytomegalovirus exposure and HLA in healthy donors. The CDR3 totals 14 residues. V was trimmed by 4 bases and J by 3 bases, leaving 13 bases between them. Germline V lookup: CDR1 LGHNA, CDR2 YNFKEQ. The PCR was carried out with 60 Vbeta primers and 13 Jbeta primers. Some clones are missing from TCRdb's copy, which holds only in-frame ones; the method was immunoSEQ multiplex PCR. The sample has tens of thousands of clones, 70% to 80% seen once. This sequence joins TRBV4-2 and TRBJ2-7; D perhaps matches TRBD2 (6 bases). Input material: PBMCs. The TCR originated in a female donor in good health and CMV-seronegative. The CDR3 here is CASSRRSRGYEQYF. For the CDR3, the DNA is TGTGCCAGCAGCCGAAGGTCGCGGGGCTACGAGCAGTACTTC.